These 14 T cell receptor beta chains share one sample of origin, sequenced in a study of blood T cell repertoires in COVID-19 (dated by TCRdb to 2018 to 2020). Receptor libraries were prepared by the immunoSEQ multiplex PCR assay. TCRdb retrieved this table from immuneACCESS and kept in-frame rearrangements only. Not all clones are present; in checked studies, unresolved V genes account for under half, and no reason is known for the remainder. The sample includes some 120,000 clones, with 88% observed a single time. The ten largest clones capture approximately 1.5% of the sample. Sequenced material: peripheral blood. The source of these receptors is a human donor in a cohort sampled during active COVID-19.

The CDR3 coding sequence is TGTGCCAGCAGTGAAGCGAGGGGGCGAGGCAATCAGCCCCAGCATTTT. It is translated as CASSEARGRGNQPQHF. V gene TRBV6-1 combines with J gene TRBJ1-5; 7 bases align to TRBD1. Germline V gene lookup returns CDR1 MNHNS and CDR2 SASEGT. The CDR3 is 16 amino acids. V shed 0 bases and J 2 bases; nucleotides not matched to a gene: 4.

This clone was seen more than once but under ten times. The chain is built from TRBV5-1 and TRBJ1-6, with D possibly being TRBD1 (5 bases). Germline-derived CDR1 and CDR2 are SGHRS and YFSETQ. Trimming removed 2 bases at V and 12 bases at J, with 15 bases between. The CDR3 loop spans 14 amino acids. The CDR3 coding sequence is TGCGCCAGCAGCTTAAAGCAGGGCCGGGTACCCCTCCACTTT. Its protein product is CASSLKQGRVPLHF. Full variable domain (outside the CDR3, taken from reference TRBV5-1 and TRBJ1-6): KAGVTQTPRYLIKTRGQQVTLSCSPISGHRSVSWYQQTPGQGLQFLFEYFSETQRNKGNFPGRFSGRQFSNSRSEMNVSTLELGDSALYLCASSLKQGRVPLHFGNGTRLTVT.

This rearrangement joins TRBV12-3 or TRBV12-4 to TRBJ1-4; no firm D call. There are 13 residues in the CDR3. Trimming removed 4 bases at V and 7 bases at J, with 10 bases between. The CDR3 reads CASSSFPGEKLFF. CDR3 nucleotide sequence: TGTGCCAGCAGTTCGTTTCCAGGTGAAAAACTGTTTTTT.

This sequence joins TRBV7-6 and TRBJ2-7, with 8 bases matching TRBD1. The germline V gene has CDR1 SGHVS and CDR2 FNYEAQ. Losses at the gene ends were 4 bases for V and 4 bases for J; bases not matched to a gene: 9. The CDR3 runs 15 residues. CDR3 bases: TGTGCCAGCAGCTCTATACAGGACAGGGAGTACGAGCAGTACTTC. Translating it yields CASSSIQDREYEQYF.

With regard to this clone: Other DNA sequences from this sample encode an identical CDR3 as well. The rearrangement links TRBV5-1 to TRBJ1-3; no clear D. V lost 1 base to trimming and J lost 0 bases, with 5 bases between them. CDR3 length: 14 residues. The germline gives CDR1 SGHRS, CDR2 YFSETQ. The CDR3 spells CASSLTVSGNTIYF. The CDR3 nucleotides are TGCGCCAGCAGCTTGACGGTCTCTGGAAACACCATATATTTT.

This clone was seen just once. The rearrangement links TRBV13 to TRBJ2-5; perhaps TRBD2 as D (6 bases). This CDR3 region has 14 residues. The germline gives CDR1 PRHDT, CDR2 FYEKMQ (reference sequence). V was trimmed by 0 bases and J by 2 bases, leaving 7 bases between them. The CDR3 nucleotides are TGTGCCAGCAGCTTAGGAGGACTACAAGAGACCCAGTACTTC. This translates into CASSLGGLQETQYF.

The rearrangement uses TRBV6-5 and TRBJ2-1; TRBD1 agrees at 8 bases. CDR1 and CDR2 from the germline V gene are MNHEY and SVGAGI. Unmatched junction bases numbered 7, after V lost 5 bases and J lost 7 bases. CDR3 length: 14 amino acids. The CDR3 spells CASSPGTGHNEQFF. The CDR3 nucleotides are TGTGCCAGCAGTCCCGGGACAGGCCATAATGAGCAGTTCTTC.

The V call is TRBV10-2, the J call TRBJ2-7, with D possibly TRBD2 on 5 matching bases. Germline V gene lookup returns CDR1 WSHSY and CDR2 SAAADI. This CDR3 contains 13 residues. Trimming cost V 9 bases and J 1 base, with 13 bases left between them. CDR3 in DNA: TGCGCCAGTGGCGGGCAACCTTCCTACGAGCAGTACTTC. Residues: CASGGQPSYEQYF.

The chain carries TRBV6-1 and TRBJ2-5, with D possibly being TRBD1 (6 bases). Per the germline V gene, CDR1 is MNHNS and CDR2 is SASEGT. Between the trimmed V and J ends, which lost 3 bases and 5 bases, there was a span of 22 bases. The CDR3 is 17 amino acids. CDR3 nucleotide sequence: TGTGCCAGCAGTGATCGAGGGGGTAAGACAGGTTTGGAGACCCAGTACTTC. As protein: CASSDRGGKTGLETQYF.

The chain carries TRBV5-1 and TRBJ2-7; TRBD2 matches at 10 bases. The germline gives CDR1 SGHRS, CDR2 YFSETQ. Unmatched junction bases numbered 5, after V lost 3 bases and J lost 2 bases. The CDR3 spans 15 residues. CDR3 in amino acids: CASSSNLAGAYEQYF. DNA for the CDR3: TGCGCCAGCAGCTCAAACCTAGCGGGAGCCTACGAGCAGTACTTC.

This chain joins TRBV18 and TRBJ1-1; possibly TRBD1 for D (6 bases). CDR3 length: 15 residues. The ends were cut back, 0 bases at V and 4 bases at J, with 12 bases in the middle. Germline V gene sequence: CDR1 KGHSH, CDR2 LQKENI. CDR3 residues: CASSPPSRGGTEAFF. In nucleotides, the CDR3 is TGTGCCAGCTCACCACCGTCCAGGGGTGGCACTGAAGCTTTCTTT. The full variable domain, in which reference TRBV18 and TRBJ1-1 provide the parts outside the CDR3, is NAGVMQNPRHLVRRRGQEARLRCSPMKGHSHVYWYRQLPEEGLKFMVYLQKENIIDESGMPKERFSAEFPKEGPSILRIQQVVRGDSAAYFCASSPPSRGGTEAFFGQGTRLTVV.

The V gene is TRBV12-5, the J gene TRBJ2-1, with no clear D. V lost 4 bases and J 14 bases, leaving 12 bases between the germline ends. Germline CDR1 reads LGHNT; CDR2 reads FRNRAP. CDR3 length: 11 amino acids. CDR3 protein: CASGSILAEFF. CDR3 DNA sequence: TGTGCTAGTGGTTCCATTTTGGCGGAGTTCTTC.

The chain links TRBV10-3 to TRBJ1-2, with 8 bases aligning to TRBD1. The CDR3 covers 14 residues. The ends lost 10 bases at V and 4 bases at J; junction bases unmatched: 11. Germline V gene data show CDR1 as ENHRY and CDR2 as SYGVKD. The CDR3 bases are TGTGCCACCCTTACCGGGACAGGATTCTATGGCTACACCTTC. Translated, it gives CATLTGTGFYGYTF.

This chain connects TRBV11-2 to TRBJ2-6; perhaps TRBD2 as D (6 bases). CDR1 and CDR2 (germline): SGHAT, FQNNGV. The CDR3 consists of 17 residues. V was cut by 11 bases and J by 0 bases, with 20 bases left in between. CDR3 loop: CALGGANIGSGANVLTF. In DNA, the CDR3 is TGTGCCCTTGGCGGGGCTAACATAGGCTCTGGGGCCAACGTCCTGACTTTC.